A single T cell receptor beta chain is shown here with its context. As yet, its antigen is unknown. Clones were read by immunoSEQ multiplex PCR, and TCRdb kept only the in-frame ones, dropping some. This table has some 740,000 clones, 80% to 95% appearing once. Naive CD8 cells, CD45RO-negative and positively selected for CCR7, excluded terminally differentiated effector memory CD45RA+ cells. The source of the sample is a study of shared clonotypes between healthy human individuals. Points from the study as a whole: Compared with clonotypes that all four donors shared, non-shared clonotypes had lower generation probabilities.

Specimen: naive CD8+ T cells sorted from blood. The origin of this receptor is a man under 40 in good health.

In DNA, the CDR3 is TGTGCCAGCAGTTACGGGGCAGACTCCTACAATGAGCAGTTCTTC. Encoded protein: CASSYGADSYNEQFF. The chain employs TRBV6-5 and TRBJ2-1; perhaps TRBD1 as D (5 bases). V was trimmed by 2 bases and J by 0 bases, leaving 8 bases between them. Germline-derived CDR1 and CDR2 are MNHEY and SVGAGI. The CDR3 runs to 15 residues.